These 16 T cell receptor beta chains share one sample of origin, sequenced in a study of cytomegalovirus exposure and HLA in healthy donors. With 60 Vbeta and 13 Jbeta primers, the PCR was carried out. Data came from immunoSEQ multiplex PCR; TCRdb stores just in-frame clones and leaves some out. There are over 25,000 clones in the sample; roughly 60% occur only once, and roughly 40% lies in the top ten. Sequenced input: PBMCs. The receptors derive from a male donor in good health and CMV-seropositive.

The rearrangement links TRBV5-4 to TRBJ1-2; 8 nucleotides match TRBD1. Trimming took 2 bases from V and 0 from J; bases not matched to a gene: 3. From germline, CDR1 is SGHNT and CDR2 YYREEE (reference sequence). The CDR3 is 15 residues long. In nucleotides, the CDR3 is TGTGCCAGCAGCTTTCTGGACAGGGCTAACTATGGCTACACCTTC. Its protein product is CASSFLDRANYGYTF.

The chain is built from TRBV27 and TRBJ2-7, with a possible D match to TRBD2 (6 bases). The CDR3 contains 13 residues. The V end was cut by 4 bases, the J end by 5 bases, with 12 bases between. From germline, CDR1 is MNHEY and CDR2 SMNVEV (reference sequence). CDR3 sequence: CASSWGEEDEQYF. DNA of the CDR3: TGTGCCAGCAGTTGGGGGGAGGAAGACGAGCAGTACTTC.

The rearrangement links TRBV28 to TRBJ1-2, with 7 positions matching TRBD1. Unmatched junction bases numbered 8, after V lost 4 bases and J lost 6 bases. The CDR3 is 14 amino acids. The germline V gene has CDR1 MDHEN and CDR2 SYDVKM. The CDR3: CASSSTGFEDGYTF. Written as DNA, the CDR3 is TGTGCCAGCAGTTCGACAGGGTTTGAAGATGGCTACACCTTC.

This clone was seen more than once but under ten times. V is TRBV6-9 and J is TRBJ1-1, with TRBD1 as a possible D gene (6 bases). Looked up from germline, CDR1 is MNHGY and CDR2 is SVAAGI. The V end lost 0 bases, the J end lost 1 base, and 18 bases lay between the germline ends. The CDR3 length is 18 residues. CDR3 sequence: CASSYSGPRRGANTEAFF. For the CDR3, the DNA is TGTGCCAGCAGTTATTCAGGCCCTAGGCGGGGGGCGAACACTGAAGCTTTCTTT.

The chain uses TRBV12-5 and TRBJ2-1; D is ambiguous. The CDR3 is 11 residues long. Germline V gives CDR1 LGHNT, CDR2 FRNRAP. The V end lost 5 bases, the J end lost 4 bases, and 3 bases lay between the germline ends. The CDR3 bases are TGTGCTAGTGGTCTTTACAATGAGCAGTTCTTC. Its protein is CASGLYNEQFF.

The V and J genes are TRBV5-6 and TRBJ2-7, with D perhaps matching TRBD1 (5 bases). The CDR3 consists of 11 residues. V was clipped by 3 bases and J by 10 bases, with 11 bases between them. Germline lookup yields CDR1 SGHDT and CDR2 YYEEEE. The CDR3 loop reads CASSSETAQYF. DNA for the CDR3: TGTGCCAGCAGCTCTGAGACAGCACAGTACTTC.

The chain carries TRBV6-5 and TRBJ1-5; D is undetermined. CDR1 and CDR2 (germline): MNHEY, SVGAGI. V lost 5 bases and J lost 6, with 14 bases in between. The CDR3 has 14 amino acids. This CDR3 is CASSRQKQFQPQHF. As DNA, the CDR3 is TGTGCCAGCAGTCGTCAGAAACAGTTTCAGCCCCAGCATTTT.

The genes are TRBV6-1 and TRBJ2-1; 7 bases align to TRBD2. The trim removed 10 bases at V and 7 bases at J, leaving 16 bases unmatched. CDR1 and CDR2 from the germline V gene are MNHNS and SASEGT. This CDR3 is built from 15 residues. The CDR3 sequence is CATSEAAGYGNEQFF. CDR3 nucleotide sequence: TGTGCCACCTCGGAGGCAGCGGGGTACGGGAATGAGCAGTTCTTC.

The chain links TRBV10-2 to TRBJ1-2; D unclear. Germline V lookup: CDR1 WSHSY, CDR2 SAAADI. V dropped 0 bases and J dropped 7 bases, with 12 bases sitting between them. The CDR3 has 14 amino acids. The CDR3 loop reads CASSESADGLGYTF. The CDR3 bases are TGCGCCAGCAGTGAGTCCGCGGATGGCCTTGGCTACACCTTC.

The chain employs TRBV28 and TRBJ2-7, with a possible D match to TRBD2 (6 bases). The ends were cut back, 7 bases at V and 3 bases at J, with 13 bases in the middle. In germline, CDR1 is MDHEN, CDR2 SYDVKM. This CDR3 region has 13 residues. CDR3 bases: TGTGCCAGCACGCCTAGCGCGATCTACGAGCAGTACTTC. The encoded protein is CASTPSAIYEQYF.

This clone has just a few counts. The rearrangement uses TRBV6-1 and TRBJ2-4; maybe TRBD2 (6 bases). Germline values: CDR1 MNHNS, CDR2 SASEGT. V was clipped by 6 bases and J by 8 bases, with 17 bases between them. CDR3 length: 14 residues. The CDR3 nucleotides read TGTGCCAGCAGCCCCGGGGCCCGGAGGGACATTCAGTACTTC. Translating gives CASSPGARRDIQYF.

There are a few counts of this clone. The rearrangement joins TRBV6-6 to TRBJ1-2, with D possibly TRBD1 on 6 matching bases. V lost 7 bases and J 2 bases, leaving 17 bases between the germline ends. The CDR3 sequence is 15 residues long. Germline assignment: CDR1 MNHNY and CDR2 SVGAGI (reference sequence). The CDR3 spells CASTSGGRGNYGYTF. CDR3 coding DNA: TGTGCCAGCACCTCTGGGGGCAGGGGAAACTATGGCTACACCTTC.

V and J are TRBV6-1 and TRBJ2-2; 8 bases are a match to TRBD1. The length of the CDR3 is 14 residues. The V gene's germline CDR1 is MNHNS and CDR2 SASEGT. J lost 6 bases, V lost 8 bases, and 8 bases had no gene match. As DNA, the CDR3 is TGTGCCAGCGGGAGACAGGGGCGTGCCGGGGAGCTGTTTTTT. It specifies CASGRQGRAGELFF.

This sequence joins TRBV5-1 and TRBJ1-5, with 7 bases that match TRBD1. CDR3 length: 14 residues. Germline CDR1 SGHRS, CDR2 YFSETQ. Trimming took 5 bases from V and 4 from J; bases not matched to a gene: 6. The CDR3 DNA is TGCGCCAGCAGTCCCCTGACAGGGAATCAGCCCCAGCATTTT. Translated, it gives CASSPLTGNQPQHF.

This clone was counted once. The chain recombines TRBV6-6 with TRBJ2-1, with TRBD2 matching over 7 bases. After removal of 2 bases from V and 7 bases from J, the junction contained 8 bases not matched to a gene. CDR1 is MNHNY, CDR2 SVGAGI, per germline (reference sequence). This CDR3 contains 15 residues. This chain's CDR3 is CASSYRWEGANEQFF. Written as DNA, the CDR3 is TGTGCCAGCAGTTACCGGTGGGAGGGCGCGAATGAGCAGTTCTTC.

J is TRBJ2-3 and V is TRBV5-6, with a weak D call TRBD2 (7 bases). The CDR3 consists of 17 residues. Trimming shortened V by 2 bases and J by 2 bases, and 18 bases separated the two germline ends. In germline, CDR1 is SGHDT, CDR2 YYEEEE. CDR3 DNA: TGTGCCAGCAGCTTTTTGTATGGCGGGGGCCTCACAGATACGCAGTATTTT. Its translation: CASSFLYGGGLTDTQYF. The whole variable domain, remainder taken from reference TRBV5-6 and TRBJ2-3, is DAGVTQSPTHLIKTRGQQVTLRCSPKSGHDTVSWYQQALGQGPQFIFQYYEEEERQRGNFPDRFSGHQFPNYSSELNVNALLLGDSALYLCASSFLYGGGLTDTQYFGPGTRLTVL.